The TCR beta chain described here comes from a study of T-cell reconstitution after alpha-beta-depleted transplantation in children. Trimming cost V 10 bases and J 4 bases; bases outside gene matches: 12. Germline V gene data show CDR1 as MNHNS and CDR2 as SASEGT. This CDR3 spans 14 amino acids. Unique molecular identifiers were incorporated into the prepared TCRbeta library. TCRdb re-analysed the PCR reads in MiXCR, keeping a single row per CDR3 protein. The data contain more than 550,000 distinct CDR3 sequences, more than 9% of them singletons. This specimen was PBMCs from the stem cell graft donor, taken from the stem cell graft. The clonotype originates from a human donor who donated a stem cell graft to a child with acute myeloid leukemia. The rearrangement joins TRBV6-1 to TRBJ2-5; 7 bases fit TRBD1. CDR3 nucleotides: TGTGCCACCAGAAGTACAGGGGTAGGAGAGACCCAGTACTTC. It encodes CATRSTGVGETQYF.